The sample holds a few counts of the clone carrying this T cell receptor beta chain. The antigen is undetermined. The germline V gene encodes CDR1 SGDLS and CDR2 YYNGEE. CDR3 length: 16 amino acids. Germline trimming cut 1 base from V and 7 bases from J; bases unmatched to any gene: 13. The data stem from a study of T cells in Graves' hyperthyroidism and ophthalmopathy. Study outcomes and limitations: A model of 13 V-J pairs discriminated ophthalmopathy from stable hyperthyroidism.

Amplified TCR beta CDR3 regions derived from RNA transcripts. HTBI primers were used for first-round RT-PCR of the TCR CDR3. TCRdb called the multiplex PCR reads again in MiXCR, with one record for every CDR3 protein. The table has over 350,000 distinct CDR3 sequences, approximately 18% seen once. The chain has TRBV9 and TRBJ1-2; TRBD1 matches at 7 bases. Sequences were obtained from blood. This TCR was recovered from a young man with Graves' ophthalmopathy. The CDR3 DNA reads TGTGCCAGCAGCGTAAGGGGAGAGGGGGCCCTTAGTGGCTACACCTTC. Its translation is CASSVRGEGALSGYTF.